The 10 T cell receptor beta chains listed next were all sequenced from one sample in a study of glioma-infiltrating T cells after dendritic cell vaccination. Time point given: after dendritic cell vaccination, including at tumor progression/relapse. Profiled with immunoSEQ multiplex PCR; TCRdb holds only in-frame clones, not every one. The sample records roughly 88,000 clones, roughly four fifths being singletons. The sample was blood, taken after dendritic cell vaccination. The source of these receptors is a human donor with glioblastoma.

V gene TRBV10-1 combines with J gene TRBJ2-2; D is uncertain. The CDR3 covers 16 residues. V lost 4 bases and J 0 bases, leaving 12 bases between the germline ends. Per the germline V gene, CDR1 is WNHNN and CDR2 is SYGVQD (reference sequence). The CDR3 sequence: CASSGPGLANTGELFF. CDR3 DNA sequence: TGCGCCAGCAGTGGGCCTGGCTTGGCGAACACCGGGGAGCTGTTTTTT.

There are a few counts of this clone. This rearrangement joins TRBV10-3 to TRBJ1-5; tentatively, D is TRBD1 (6 bases). The V gene lost 7 bases and the J gene lost 5 bases, with 12 bases spanning the gap. Germline V gene data show CDR1 as ENHRY and CDR2 as SYGVKD. The CDR3 consists of 13 residues. The CDR3 region has the DNA TGTGCCATCAAAGAGAACAGGGATCAGCCCCAGCATTTT. Translation: CAIKENRDQPQHF.

The chain combines TRBV6-1 with TRBJ1-2; tentative D call: TRBD1 (6 bases). The germline V gene has CDR1 MNHNS and CDR2 SASEGT. V shed 1 base and J shed 4 bases, with 10 bases lying between them. There are 14 residues in the CDR3. In DNA, the CDR3 is TGTGCCAGCAGTGAAGAGGGGGGGCGCTATGGCTACACCTTC. Translated, it gives CASSEEGGRYGYTF.

V usage is TRBV6-5 and J usage is TRBJ2-2; 7 nucleotides agree with TRBD1. V shed 2 bases, J shed 7 bases, and the junction held 10 bases outside the gene matches. CDR1 and CDR2 from the germline V gene are MNHEY and SVGAGI. The CDR3 is 16 amino acids. The CDR3 nucleotides are TGTGCCAGCAGTTACGGGGGACAGAGTTTTCACGGGGAGCTGTTTTTT. Translation gives CASSYGGQSFHGELFF.

The chain uses TRBV30 and TRBJ1-1; D is perhaps TRBD1 (6 bases). Trimming stripped 5 bases from V and 5 bases from J, with 18 bases between. The CDR3 totals 14 residues. From germline, CDR1 is GTSNPN and CDR2 SVGIG (reference sequence). CDR3 sequence (DNA): TGTGCCTGGGACGGGGGGGGCGCGACGACTGAAGCTTTCTTT. Its protein is CAWDGGGATTEAFF.

The rearrangement links TRBV7-9 to TRBJ1-5; tentative D call: TRBD1 (6 bases). This CDR3 contains 14 residues. V lost 4 bases and J lost 3, with 10 bases in between. Germline assignment: CDR1 SEHNR and CDR2 FQNEAQ (reference sequence). CDR3 DNA sequence: TGTGCCAGCAGCTCGGGACACCCCAATCAGCCCCAGCATTTT. Protein product: CASSSGHPNQPQHF.

J is TRBJ1-1 and V is TRBV27, with D possibly matching TRBD1 (5 bases). CDR1 MNHEY and CDR2 SMNVEV come from the germline V gene (reference sequence). This CDR3 has 13 amino acids. V gave up 6 bases and J gave up 5 bases, with 13 bases separating them. The chain's CDR3 is CASRYRRATEAFF. In DNA, the CDR3 is TGTGCCAGCAGATACAGGCGAGCAACTGAAGCTTTCTTT.

This chain joins TRBV6-1 and TRBJ2-3; 8 positions agree with TRBD1. Trimming at V came to 3 bases and at J to 3 bases, leaving 5 bases not matched to a gene. The CDR3 loop spans 15 amino acids. CDR1 and CDR2 from the germline V gene are MNHNS and SASEGT. The CDR3 DNA follows: TGTGCCAGCAGTGACCGGACAGGGAGGACAGATACGCAGTATTTT. It encodes CASSDRTGRTDTQYF.

The chain employs TRBV7-2 and TRBJ2-2; D perhaps matches TRBD1 (6 bases). Germline lookup yields CDR1 SGHTA and CDR2 FQGNSA. This CDR3 has 14 amino acids. Between the trimmed V and J ends, which lost 6 bases and 2 bases, there was a span of 10 bases. Here the CDR3 reads CASRPQGNTGELFF. CDR3 nucleotide sequence: TGTGCCAGCAGGCCACAGGGTAACACCGGGGAGCTGTTTTTT.

J is TRBJ1-2 and V is TRBV6-6, with no clear D. Trimming pared 7 bases from V and 2 bases from J, leaving 11 bases between. There are 13 residues in the CDR3. Germline CDR1 is MNHNY and CDR2 is SVGAGI (reference sequence). The chain's CDR3 is CASNKGENYGYTF. The CDR3 bases are TGTGCCAGCAATAAAGGAGAGAACTATGGCTACACCTTC.